This entry lists 15 T cell receptor beta chains sequenced from one sample in a study of TIL therapy for anti-PD-1-resistant metastatic lung cancer. The immunoSEQ assay was v3. The protocol was immunoSEQ multiplex PCR, while the TCRdb copy is restricted to in-frame clones and leaves out a portion. This sample has 50,000 to 70,000 clones; 69% occur once, and the top ten carry over 6.5%. Documented time point: pre-treatment sample, taken before nivolumab and TIL therapy. Material: blood, obtained at baseline. These receptors all stem from a person between 25 and 80 years old with non-small cell lung cancer.

The chain carries TRBV29-1 and TRBJ2-7; 9 bases match TRBD1. The CDR3 consists of 15 residues. Germline V gene sequence: CDR1 SQVTM, CDR2 ANQGSEA. The trim removed 2 bases at V and 5 bases at J, leaving 10 bases unmatched. Written as DNA, the CDR3 is TGCAGCGTTGAAAGGACCGGGACAGGGTCCCACGAGCAGTACTTC. As protein: CSVERTGTGSHEQYF.

The chain uses TRBV5-4 and TRBJ1-6; 7 bases are shared with TRBD1. Germline values: CDR1 SGHNT, CDR2 YYREEE (reference sequence). With V trimmed by 4 bases and J by 4 bases, 8 bases remained unmatched. The CDR3 spans 16 residues. CDR3 protein: CASSAGGTGYNSPLHF. The CDR3 bases are TGTGCCAGCAGCGCAGGGGGGACGGGATATAATTCACCCCTCCACTTT. Using reference TRBV5-4 and TRBJ1-6 for the parts outside the CDR3, the full variable domain is ETGVTQSPTHLIKTRGQQVTLRCSSQSGHNTVSWYQQALGQGPQFIFQYYREEENGRGNFPPRFSGLQFPNYSSELNVNALELDDSALYLCASSAGGTGYNSPLHFGNGTRLTVT.

This clone has more than one count but fewer than ten. The chain combines TRBV5-3 with TRBJ1-1, with D maybe TRBD1 (6 bases). TRBV5-3 is recorded as an ORF, its role being uncertain. V was clipped by 1 base and J by 3 bases, with 22 bases between them. The CDR3 runs to 18 residues. The CDR3 bases are TGTGCCAGAAGCTTGTCGCTCTCCGTTCGGGGGCGGGACACTGAAGCTTTCTTT. Its protein product is CARSLSLSVRGRDTEAFF.

This clone was observed a single time. The chain couples TRBV30 to TRBJ1-2; a possible D gene is TRBD1 (5 bases). Germline V CDR1 and CDR2: GTSNPN, SVGIG (reference sequence). The CDR3 has 13 amino acids. Trimming left V 0 bases short and J 7 bases short, with 12 bases between. CDR3 in DNA: TGTGCCTGGAGTGTGTCAGGGCGAGGTGGCTACACCTTC. It yields the protein CAWSVSGRGGYTF. Combining the CDR3 with reference TRBV30 and TRBJ1-2 gives the whole variable domain SQTIHQWPATLVQPVGSPLSLECTVEGTSNPNLYWYRQAAGRGLQLLFYSVGIGQISSEVPQNLSASRPQDRQFILSSKKLLLSDSGFYLCAWSVSGRGGYTFGSGTRLTVV.

V usage is TRBV25-1 and J usage is TRBJ2-6; D perhaps matches TRBD2 (5 bases). V lost 9 bases and J lost 2, with 8 bases in between. This CDR3 has 13 amino acids. CDR1 MGHDK and CDR2 SYGVNS come from the germline V gene. The CDR3 spells CASQRPGANVLTF. Here the CDR3 DNA reads TGTGCCAGTCAGCGGCCTGGGGCCAACGTCCTGACTTTC.

The rearrangement uses TRBV6-1 and TRBJ1-2; maybe TRBD1 (5 bases). Trimming shortened V by 5 bases and J by 5 bases, and 9 bases separated the two germline ends. Germline V gene lookup returns CDR1 MNHNS and CDR2 SASEGT. This CDR3 is built from 12 residues. The CDR3 is CASSLQGYGYTF. DNA of the CDR3: TGTGCCAGCAGTCTTCAGGGATATGGCTACACCTTC.

This clone appeared a few times. The V and J genes are TRBV30 and TRBJ1-1, with TRBD1 as a possible D gene (5 bases). Germline CDR1 reads GTSNPN; CDR2 reads SVGIG (reference sequence). The V gene lost 0 bases and the J gene lost 4 bases, with 12 bases spanning the gap. CDR3 length equals 14 residues. The CDR3 DNA follows: TGTGCCTGGAGTGTACACAGGTGGGGCACTGAAGCTTTCTTT. This codes for CAWSVHRWGTEAFF.

This chain uses TRBV2 with TRBJ2-3, with D maybe TRBD2 (5 bases). Germline-derived CDR1 and CDR2 are SNHLY and FYNNEI. This CDR3 spans 15 amino acids. V shed 5 bases and J shed 6 bases, with 18 bases lying between them. The CDR3 region has the DNA TGTGCCAGCAGTCGAGAGGCGCGGGTTAGGGATACGCAGTATTTT. Protein product: CASSREARVRDTQYF.

This clone was counted between two and nine times. J is TRBJ1-5 and V is TRBV7-8, with unresolved D. The CDR3 covers 15 residues. Between the trimmed V and J ends, which lost 3 bases and 2 bases, there was a span of 11 bases. Germline V gives CDR1 SGHVS, CDR2 FQNEAQ. The CDR3: CASSFSGMGNQPQHF. CDR3 sequence (DNA): TGTGCCAGCAGCTTTTCGGGGATGGGCAATCAGCCCCAGCATTTT.

This chain links TRBV29-1 with TRBJ1-1; TRBD1 aligns across 8 bases. The CDR3 is 14 residues long. The germline V gene has CDR1 SQVTM and CDR2 ANQGSEA. The J segment lost 3 bases and the V segment lost 1 base, leaving 4 bases of the junction unmatched. In DNA form, the CDR3 reads TGCAGCGTTGAAGGGACAGGGAGGGACACTGAAGCTTTCTTT. This translates into CSVEGTGRDTEAFF.

J is TRBJ1-5 and V is TRBV28, with 9 positions matching TRBD1. This CDR3 has 15 residues. The V segment lost 6 bases and the J segment 1 base; nucleotides outside the gene matches: 4. Germline CDR1 MDHEN, CDR2 SYDVKM. In DNA, the CDR3 is TGTGCCAGCAGATCCGGGACAGGGAGCAATCAGCCCCAGCATTTT. Protein: CASRSGTGSNQPQHF.

The chain combines TRBV10-3 with TRBJ2-7, with D possibly called TRBD1 or TRBD2 (5 bases each). CDR1 is ENHRY, CDR2 SYGVKD, per germline. The CDR3 extends over 12 amino acids. With 9 bases removed from V and 4 bases from J, the gap between germline ends came to 13 bases. CDR3 nucleotide sequence: TGTGCCATTCGGGGACCGGGGTACGAGCAGTACTTC. This gives the protein CAIRGPGYEQYF.

This chain joins TRBV18 and TRBJ2-7, with D unresolved. The CDR3 is made up of 13 amino acids. Trimming cost V 3 bases and J 3 bases, with 9 bases left between them. The V gene's germline CDR1 is KGHSH and CDR2 LQKENI. The CDR3 coding sequence is TGTGCCAGCTCACCTATGGCCGTCTACGAGCAGTACTTC. As protein: CASSPMAVYEQYF.

The chain uses TRBV5-1 and TRBJ2-7; maybe TRBD1 (6 bases). Germline loops: CDR1 SGHRS, CDR2 YFSETQ. This CDR3 comprises 14 residues. Deletions cut 0 bases from V and 4 bases from J, with 11 bases between. This chain's CDR3 is CASSLAQGQYEQYF. The CDR3 DNA sequence: TGCGCCAGCAGCTTGGCCCAGGGGCAATACGAGCAGTACTTC.

The CDR3 nucleotides read TGTGCCAGCAGCTTAAAGCAGGTTTCGGTCGATGAGCAGTTCTTC. It is translated as CASSLKQVSVDEQFF. The V call is TRBV7-9, the J call TRBJ2-1, with no clear D. This CDR3 has 15 residues. CDR1 SEHNR and CDR2 FQNEAQ come from the germline V gene (reference sequence). With 2 bases removed from V and 8 bases from J, the gap between germline ends came to 16 bases.